The next 2 T cell receptor beta chains were all read from a single sample in a study of blood T cell repertoires in COVID-19. This table comes from immunoSEQ multiplex PCR, and its TCRdb copy is limited to in-frame clones, with some not included. The profile covers under 250,000 clones, with 70% to 90% appearing a single time and 5.5% to 7.5% taken by the ten largest. The sequencing input was peripheral blood. These receptors all stem from a woman aged 60 to 75 with active or convalescent COVID-19.

This rearrangement joins TRBV11-3 to TRBJ1-1; unclear D gene. V was clipped by 7 bases and J by 0 bases, with 18 bases between them. CDR1 and CDR2 (germline): SGHNT, YENEEA. The length of the CDR3 is 16 residues. CDR3 DNA: TGTGCCAGCACCCCCGGAGGCAGTCCTTTGAACACTGAAGCTTTCTTT. Translation: CASTPGGSPLNTEAFF.

The V call is TRBV6-6, the J call TRBJ2-7, with a tentative D call TRBD2 (6 bases). The CDR3 is 13 amino acids. Germline loops: CDR1 MNHNY, CDR2 SVGAGI (reference sequence). V dropped 0 bases and J dropped 7 bases, with 10 bases sitting between them. CDR3: CASSYSLGREQYF. Written as DNA, the CDR3 is TGTGCCAGCAGTTACTCGTTAGGGAGGGAGCAGTACTTC.